One sample yielded the 10 T cell receptor beta chains listed below, sequenced in a study of T-cell reconstitution after alpha-beta-depleted transplantation in children. Unique molecular identifiers were incorporated into the prepared TCRbeta library. TCRdb re-derived calls from the PCR reads in MiXCR, one entry per CDR3 protein. Of 480,000 or so distinct CDR3 sequences detected, over 9.5% appear once; the ten largest clones hold about 2.1%. This specimen was PBMCs, taken before TCRalphabeta/CD19-depleted stem cell transplant. These receptors all stem from a child aged 2 to 10 with inherited bone marrow failure, due to receive a stem cell transplant.

This clonotype was seen at least ten times. The chain uses TRBV5-1 and TRBJ1-1; no definite D call. The V end was cut by 4 bases, the J end by 3 bases, with 10 bases between. The CDR3 contains 13 residues. Germline values: CDR1 SGHRS, CDR2 YFSETQ. CDR3 nucleotides: TGCGCCAGCAGCCTGGCGGGGTACACTGAAGCTTTCTTT. Translated: CASSLAGYTEAFF. The full variable domain, its missing parts supplied by reference TRBV5-1 and TRBJ1-1, is KAGVTQTPRYLIKTRGQQVTLSCSPISGHRSVSWYQQTPGQGLQFLFEYFSETQRNKGNFPGRFSGRQFSNSRSEMNVSTLELGDSALYLCASSLAGYTEAFFGQGTRLTVV.

This clonotype has at least ten counts. This rearrangement joins TRBV3-1 to TRBJ2-7; 10 nucleotides align to TRBD2. Losses at the gene ends were 1 base for V and 4 bases for J; bases not matched to a gene: 7. CDR1 and CDR2 (germline): LGHDT, YNNKEL (reference sequence). This CDR3 has 16 residues. CDR3 sequence: CASSQGLAGAIYEQYF. DNA of the CDR3: TGTGCCAGCAGCCAAGGTCTAGCGGGAGCTATATACGAGCAGTACTTC.

This clonotype has more than one count but fewer than ten. The V gene is TRBV7-2, the J gene TRBJ2-7; D gene uncertain. CDR1 SGHTA and CDR2 FQGNSA come from the germline V gene. This CDR3 contains 10 residues. Trimming stripped 6 bases from V and 4 bases from J, with 4 bases between. The CDR3, as DNA: TGTGCCAGCAGACAGTACGAGCAGTACTTC. Protein sequence: CASRQYEQYF.

This clonotype was found many times. V gene TRBV6-2 or TRBV6-3 combines with J gene TRBJ2-7; the D gene is possibly TRBD1 (6 bases). Trimming took off 5 bases at V and 7 bases at J, with 12 bases between the two ends. This CDR3 region has 12 residues. The germline CDR1 and CDR2 sequences are MNHEY and SVGEGT. CDR3: CASSPDQGEQYF. The CDR3 region has the DNA TGTGCCAGCAGTCCCGACCAGGGGGAGCAGTACTTC.

This clonotype has ten or more counts. The chain employs TRBV20-1 and TRBJ2-4, with 11 bases matching TRBD2. Trimming took 2 bases from V and 3 from J; bases not matched to a gene: 0. Germline V lookup: CDR1 DFQATT, CDR2 SNEGSKA (reference sequence). This CDR3 is built from 14 residues. The CDR3, as DNA: TGCAGTGCTAGACTAGCGGGAGGCAAAAACATTCAGTACTTC. Translation: CSARLAGGKNIQYF.

The V and J genes are TRBV19 and TRBJ1-5; D perhaps matches TRBD1 (6 bases). Germline assignment: CDR1 LNHDA and CDR2 SQIVND (reference sequence). CDR3 length: 12 amino acids. The germline V and J ends were trimmed by 5 bases and 6 bases, with 8 bases remaining between them. In DNA form, the CDR3 reads TGTGCCAGTAGTCGGGGGCCTCAGCCCCAGCATTTT. It yields the protein CASSRGPQPQHF.

This clonotype was found many times. This chain links TRBV4-1 with TRBJ2-1, with D perhaps matching TRBD1 (6 bases). CDR1 and CDR2 (germline): MGHRA, YSYEKL. The CDR3 sequence is 14 residues long. V lost 0 bases and J lost 4, with 7 bases in between. CDR3 region: CASSQEGHYNEQFF. The DNA for the CDR3 is TGCGCCAGCAGCCAAGAGGGACATTACAATGAGCAGTTCTTC.

This clonotype was counted only a few times. V usage is TRBV7-2 and J usage is TRBJ1-2; D uncertain. The V gene's germline CDR1 is SGHTA and CDR2 FQGNSA. V was pared by 5 bases and J by 4 bases, with 17 bases between. The length of the CDR3 is 15 residues. The CDR3 nucleotides read TGTGCCAGCAGCCCCAGAAGGATCTATGGCTATGGCTACACCTTC. It translates to CASSPRRIYGYGYTF.

There are many counts of this clonotype. This rearrangement joins TRBV7-2 to TRBJ2-1; TRBD1 matches at 7 bases. The V gene end was trimmed by 3 bases and the J gene end by 6 bases; junction bases not matched to a gene: 2. Germline CDR1 and CDR2: SGHTA and FQGNSA. The CDR3 consists of 13 residues. The CDR3 nucleotides are TGTGCCAGCAGCTTGCACAGGGGCAATGAGCAGTTCTTC. Translated: CASSLHRGNEQFF.

This clonotype was seen many times. The chain recombines TRBV28 with TRBJ2-7, with D perhaps matching TRBD1 (6 bases). Germline V gives CDR1 MDHEN, CDR2 SYDVKM. The V end was cut by 6 bases, the J end by 3 bases, with 12 bases between. The CDR3 runs to 13 residues. This CDR3 reads CASSRTVYYEQYF. The CDR3, as DNA: TGTGCCAGCAGCCGGACAGTCTACTACGAGCAGTACTTC. The full variable domain, with the rest looked up from reference TRBV28 and TRBJ2-7, is DVKVTQSSRYLVKRTGEKVFLECVQDMDHENMFWYRQDPGLGLRLIYFSYDVKMKEKGDIPEGYSVSREKKERFSLILESASTNQTSMYLCASSRTVYYEQYFGPGTRLTVT.